This TCR beta chain was recorded in a study of T cells in Graves' hyperthyroidism and ophthalmopathy. This clonotype showed up many times. There were TCR beta CDR3 regions amplified from RNA transcripts. The TCR CDR3 was amplified in a first-round RT-PCR using the HTBI primer set. TCRdb used MiXCR to reprocess the multiplex PCR reads, holding one entry per CDR3 protein. The table shows more than 500,000 distinct CDR3 sequences, with about 14% occurring only once. With 0 bases removed from V and 8 bases from J, the gap between germline ends came to 11 bases. The CDR3 contains 13 residues. Germline V lookup: CDR1 DFQATT, CDR2 SNEGSKA (reference sequence). Using 9.5 to 10 ml of fresh peripheral blood, PBMCs were prepared.

The rearrangement links TRBV20-1 to TRBJ2-1, with D unresolved. The material sequenced was blood. This receptor was obtained from a woman aged 40-49 years with Graves' hyperthyroidism. CDR3 region: CSARDSTPDEQFF. Written as DNA, the CDR3 is TGCAGTGCTAGAGATAGCACGCCGGATGAGCAGTTCTTC.